Shown below are 18 T cell receptor beta chains from a single sample sequenced in a study of blood T cell repertoires in COVID-19. Generated by immunoSEQ multiplex PCR, the TCRdb table keeps only in-frame clones and is missing some. The repertoire has over 120,000 clones, 88% of them found once; the top ten carry around 1.9%. The sequenced sample consisted of peripheral blood. These receptors originate from a man in his 70s with acute or convalescent COVID-19.

A single count supports this clone. The chain is built from TRBV11-2 and TRBJ2-1; D remains ambiguous. Germline loops: CDR1 SGHAT, CDR2 FQNNGV. The V end was cut by 2 bases, the J end by 4 bases, with 9 bases between. The CDR3 runs to 14 residues. The CDR3 here is CASSLSASYNEQFF. In DNA form, the CDR3 reads TGTGCCAGCAGCTTATCGGCTAGTTACAATGAGCAGTTCTTC.

V gene TRBV14 combines with J gene TRBJ2-5; weak D call: TRBD2 (6 bases). The germline V and J ends were trimmed by 5 bases and 0 bases, with 25 bases remaining between them. CDR3 length: 19 amino acids. Germline assignment: CDR1 SGHDN and CDR2 FVKESK. The CDR3 nucleotides are TGTGCCAGCAGCTTTATTACCTCGTGGAGGGGATCGTACCAAGAGACCCAGTACTTC. Its protein product is CASSFITSWRGSYQETQYF.

About this clone itself: One junction end disagrees with the germline gene, perhaps due to a read error. The CDR3 DNA follows: TGTGCCATCAGTGAGGTGCAGGGGGTCGCCACGATCTTC. Protein sequence: CAISEVQGVATIF. The chain is built from TRBV10-3 and TRBJ2-7, with 7 bases aligning to TRBD1. CDR1 and CDR2 (germline): ENHRY, SYGVKD. The CDR3 runs 13 residues.

The rearrangement uses TRBV30 and TRBJ2-2; D possibly corresponds to TRBD2 (5 bases). The germline V and J ends were trimmed by 2 bases and 3 bases, with 10 bases remaining between them. Germline V gene sequence: CDR1 GTSNPN, CDR2 SVGIG (reference sequence). The CDR3 has 14 amino acids. Written as DNA, the CDR3 is TGTGCCTGGAGTCAGACGGAGGACACCGGGGAGCTGTTTTTT. Translation gives CAWSQTEDTGELFF. Based on the CDR3 plus reference TRBV30 and TRBJ2-2, the full variable domain is SQTIHQWPATLVQPVGSPLSLECTVEGTSNPNLYWYRQAAGRGLQLLFYSVGIGQISSEVPQNLSASRPQDRQFILSSKKLLLSDSGFYLCAWSQTEDTGELFFGEGSRLTVL.

This sequence joins TRBV19 and TRBJ2-2; D is perhaps TRBD1 (5 bases). V lost 2 bases and J 6 bases, leaving 7 bases between the germline ends. This CDR3 contains 13 residues. Germline CDR1 and CDR2: LNHDA and SQIVND (reference sequence). In DNA form, the CDR3 reads TGTGCCAGTAGTATACAGGGTTCCGGGGAGCTGTTTTTT. Its protein product is CASSIQGSGELFF.

The chain couples TRBV19 to TRBJ2-7; 9 bases map to TRBD1. J was trimmed by 6 bases and V by 5 bases; bases with no gene match: 14. Looked up from germline, CDR1 is LNHDA and CDR2 is SQIVND (reference sequence). This CDR3 comprises 16 residues. CDR3 DNA: TGTGCCAGTAGTCCTAGCTTGGACAGGGGCCCCCGCGAGCAGTACTTC. The encoded protein is CASSPSLDRGPREQYF.

The gene calls are TRBV5-1 and TRBJ1-1, with D perhaps matching TRBD1 (6 bases). V lost 0 bases and J 4 bases, leaving 10 bases between the germline ends. There are 14 residues in the CDR3. Germline CDR1 and CDR2: SGHRS and YFSETQ. The CDR3 DNA follows: TGCGCCAGCAGCTTGGCCGTGGGGGCCACTGAAGCTTTCTTT. Amino acids: CASSLAVGATEAFF.

The gene calls are TRBV4-2 and TRBJ1-4; the match to TRBD1 covers 9 bases. Germline CDR1 reads LGHNA; CDR2 reads YNFKEQ. The trim removed 2 bases at V and 7 bases at J, leaving 5 bases unmatched. The CDR3 loop spans 15 amino acids. The DNA of the CDR3 is TGTGCCAGCAGCCAACCGGACAGGGGCGTTGAAAAACTGTTTTTT. Translating it yields CASSQPDRGVEKLFF.

This clone was recorded once. V is TRBV11-2 and J is TRBJ2-1; 9 positions match TRBD2. J was trimmed by 8 bases and V by 2 bases; bases with no gene match: 7. The germline V gene encodes CDR1 SGHAT and CDR2 FQNNGV. The CDR3 spans 15 residues. The CDR3 spells CASSLNAGGPDEQFF. The CDR3 region has the DNA TGTGCCAGCAGCTTAAATGCGGGAGGGCCGGATGAGCAGTTCTTC.

The chain combines TRBV12-3 or TRBV12-4 with TRBJ1-1; D uncertain. The CDR3 runs to 11 residues. Trimming removed 7 bases at V and 1 base at J, with 4 bases between. The CDR3 DNA is TGTGCCAGCACTAAGAACACTGAAGCTTTCTTT. Translated, it gives CASTKNTEAFF.

The chain joins TRBV29-1 to TRBJ1-1; no definite D call. Germline V gene lookup returns CDR1 SQVTM and CDR2 ANQGSEA. The V end was cut by 2 bases, the J end by 1 base, with 11 bases between. The CDR3 sequence is 14 residues long. The CDR3, as DNA: TGCAGCGTTGAACACGGGAGGGAGAACACTGAAGCTTTCTTT. This sequence encodes CSVEHGRENTEAFF.

CDR3 region: CASSASGNSYNSPLHF. The CDR3 bases are TGTGCCAGCAGCGCGAGCGGGAACTCCTATAATTCACCCCTCCACTTT. The V and J genes are TRBV5-5 and TRBJ1-6; D unresolved. Germline-derived CDR1 and CDR2 are SGHKS and YYEKEE (reference sequence). This CDR3 has 16 amino acids. The germline V and J ends were trimmed by 4 bases and 0 bases, with 11 bases remaining between them.

This rearrangement joins TRBV6-1 to TRBJ1-1, with D unclear. V gave up 1 base and J gave up 4 bases, with 19 bases separating them. Per the germline V gene, CDR1 is MNHNS and CDR2 is SASEGT. The CDR3 loop spans 17 amino acids. This CDR3 is CASSEEFGREGGTEAFF. The CDR3 DNA reads as TGTGCCAGCAGTGAAGAGTTCGGAAGGGAAGGAGGCACTGAAGCTTTCTTT.

In this sample, this clone turned up once. The chain has TRBV5-6 and TRBJ1-6, with TRBD1 matching 8 bases. The junction had 6 bases not matched to a gene; V was cut back by 5 bases and J by 5 bases. CDR3 length equals 15 residues. Germline lookup yields CDR1 SGHDT and CDR2 YYEEEE. CDR3 sequence reads: CASRPLDRDNSPLHF. The CDR3 region has the DNA TGTGCCAGCAGACCGTTGGACAGGGATAATTCACCCCTCCACTTT.

CDR3 bases: TGTGCCAGTTCTCGGACAGGTCAAAATCAGCCCCAGCATTTT. This sequence encodes CASSRTGQNQPQHF. The gene calls are TRBV19 and TRBJ1-5; TRBD1 agrees at 7 bases. The CDR3 sequence is 14 residues long. Looked up from germline, CDR1 is LNHDA and CDR2 is SQIVND (reference sequence). The ends lost 8 bases at V and 4 bases at J; junction bases unmatched: 8.

DNA for the CDR3: TGTGCCAGCACCTTCGCAGAAGGAGGAAACTATGGCTACACCTTC. Translating it yields CASTFAEGGNYGYTF. The chain recombines TRBV7-9 with TRBJ1-2; D not resolved. The CDR3 consists of 15 residues. The germline gives CDR1 SEHNR, CDR2 FQNEAQ (reference sequence). V was cut by 7 bases and J by 2 bases, with 17 bases left in between. The variable domain in full, completed from reference TRBV7-9 and TRBJ1-2, reads DTGVSQNPRHKITKRGQNVTFRCDPISEHNRLYWYRQTLGQGPEFLTYFQNEAQLEKSRLLSDRFSAERPKGSFSTLEIQRTEQGDSAMYLCASTFAEGGNYGYTFGSGTRLTVV.

This chain links TRBV19 with TRBJ2-5, with D possibly TRBD1 on 6 matching bases. The CDR3 covers 14 residues. V was pared by 4 bases and J by 4 bases, with 13 bases between. CDR1 and CDR2 (germline): LNHDA, SQIVND (reference sequence). As DNA, the CDR3 is TGTGCCAGTAGTACCACAGGGAAAGGAGAGACCCAGTACTTC. It specifies CASSTTGKGETQYF.

A few counts support this clone. This chain links TRBV12-3 or TRBV12-4 with TRBJ1-1; TRBD1 is a possible D gene (5 bases). This CDR3 has 12 residues. V lost 3 bases and J 7 bases, leaving 9 bases between the germline ends. The CDR3 DNA follows: TGTGCCAGCAGTTTGGGCCAGGGTGAAGCTTTCTTT. Amino acid sequence: CASSLGQGEAFF.